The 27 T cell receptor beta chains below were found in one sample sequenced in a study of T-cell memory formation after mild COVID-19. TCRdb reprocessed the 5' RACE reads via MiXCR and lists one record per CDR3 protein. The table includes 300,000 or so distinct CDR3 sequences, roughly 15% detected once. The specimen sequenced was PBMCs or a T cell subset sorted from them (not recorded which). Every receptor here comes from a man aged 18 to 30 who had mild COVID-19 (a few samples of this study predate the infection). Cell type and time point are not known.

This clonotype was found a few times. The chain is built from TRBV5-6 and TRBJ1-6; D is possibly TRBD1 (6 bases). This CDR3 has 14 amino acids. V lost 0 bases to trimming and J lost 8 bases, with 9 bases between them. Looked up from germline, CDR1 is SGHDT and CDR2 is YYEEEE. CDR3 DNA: TGTGCCAGCAGCTTGGGGACAGCACATTCACCCCTCCACTTT. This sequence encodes CASSLGTAHSPLHF.

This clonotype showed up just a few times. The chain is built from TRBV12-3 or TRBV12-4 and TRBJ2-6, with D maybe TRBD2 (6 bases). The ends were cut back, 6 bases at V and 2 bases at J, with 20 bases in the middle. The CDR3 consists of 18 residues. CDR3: CASRMSVGLLPGANVLTF. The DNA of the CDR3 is TGTGCCAGCAGGATGTCTGTGGGACTTCTCCCTGGGGCCAACGTCCTGACTTTC.

CDR3 residues: CAWGGWGPGNTIYF. Written as DNA, the CDR3 is TGTGCCTGGGGAGGATGGGGGCCCGGAAACACCATATATTTT. This chain links TRBV30 with TRBJ1-3; D is possibly TRBD1 (6 bases). Germline CDR1 and CDR2: GTSNPN and SVGIG (reference sequence). The CDR3 extends over 14 amino acids. Trimming shortened V by 5 bases and J by 4 bases, and 15 bases separated the two germline ends. Full variable domain (missing parts from reference TRBV30 and TRBJ1-3): SQTIHQWPATLVQPVGSPLSLECTVEGTSNPNLYWYRQAAGRGLQLLFYSVGIGQISSEVPQNLSASRPQDRQFILSSKKLLLSDSGFYLCAWGGWGPGNTIYFGEGSWLTVV.

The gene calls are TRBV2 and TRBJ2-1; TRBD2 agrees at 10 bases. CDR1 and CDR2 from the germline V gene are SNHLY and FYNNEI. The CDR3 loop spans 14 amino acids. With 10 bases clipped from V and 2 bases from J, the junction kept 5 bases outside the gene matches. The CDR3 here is CATKRGGTYNEQFF. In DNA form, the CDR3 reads TGTGCCACCAAGCGGGGGGGCACCTACAATGAGCAGTTCTTC. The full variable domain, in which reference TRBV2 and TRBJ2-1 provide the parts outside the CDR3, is EPEVTQTPSHQVTQMGQEVILRCVPISNHLYFYWYRQILGQKVEFLVSFYNNEISEKSEIFDDQFSVERPDGSNFTLKIRSTKLEDSAMYFCATKRGGTYNEQFFGPGTRLTVL.

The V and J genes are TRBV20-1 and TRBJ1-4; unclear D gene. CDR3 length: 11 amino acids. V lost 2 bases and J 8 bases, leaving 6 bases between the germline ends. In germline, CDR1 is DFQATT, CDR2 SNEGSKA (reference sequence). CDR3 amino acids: CSARWVEKLFF. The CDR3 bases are TGCAGTGCTAGATGGGTCGAAAAACTGTTTTTT.

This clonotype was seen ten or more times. The DNA for the CDR3 is TGCGCCAGCAGCCTGGGAATGGGACAGGGAGTCTCCTACGAGCAGTACTTC. The encoded protein is CASSLGMGQGVSYEQYF. The chain employs TRBV5-1 and TRBJ2-7, with 9 bases lining up with TRBD1. Germline V gene lookup returns CDR1 SGHRS and CDR2 YFSETQ. Trimming at V came to 4 bases and at J to 0 bases, leaving 11 bases not matched to a gene. The CDR3 is 17 residues long.

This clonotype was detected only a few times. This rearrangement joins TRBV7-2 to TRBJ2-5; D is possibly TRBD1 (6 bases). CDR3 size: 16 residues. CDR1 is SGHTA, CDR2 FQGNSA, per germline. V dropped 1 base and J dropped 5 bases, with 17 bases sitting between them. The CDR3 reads CASSLVHQTGRETQYF. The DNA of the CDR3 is TGTGCCAGCAGCTTAGTTCACCAGACAGGCAGGGAGACCCAGTACTTC.

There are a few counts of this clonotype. The CDR3 DNA reads TGTGCCAGCAGCTTATTAGGACCCCTTGCGAGCTCTGGAAACACCATATATTTT. Translating it yields CASSLLGPLASSGNTIYF. The chain carries TRBV7-2 and TRBJ1-3; no reliable D call. Germline CDR1 SGHTA, CDR2 FQGNSA. The CDR3 length is 18 residues. V lost 2 bases, J lost 0 bases, and 17 bases lay in between.

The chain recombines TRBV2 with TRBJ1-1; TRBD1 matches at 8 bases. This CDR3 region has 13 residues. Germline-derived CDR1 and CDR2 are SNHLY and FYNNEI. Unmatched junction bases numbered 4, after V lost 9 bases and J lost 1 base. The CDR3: CASLDRGNTEAFF. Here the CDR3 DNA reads TGTGCCAGTCTAGACAGGGGGAACACTGAAGCTTTCTTT.

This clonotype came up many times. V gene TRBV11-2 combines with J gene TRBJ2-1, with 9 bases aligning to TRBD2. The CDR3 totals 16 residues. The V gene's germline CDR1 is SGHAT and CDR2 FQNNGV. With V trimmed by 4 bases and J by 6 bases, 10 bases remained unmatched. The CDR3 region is CASSSPLAGGPNEQFF. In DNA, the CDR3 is TGTGCCAGCAGCTCGCCCCTCGCGGGGGGGCCCAATGAGCAGTTCTTC. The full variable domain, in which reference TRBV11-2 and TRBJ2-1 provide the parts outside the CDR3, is EAGVAQSPRYKIIEKRQSVAFWCNPISGHATLYWYQQILGQGPKLLIQFQNNGVVDDSQLPKDRFSAERLKGVDSTLKIQPAKLEDSAVYLCASSSPLAGGPNEQFFGPGTRLTVL.

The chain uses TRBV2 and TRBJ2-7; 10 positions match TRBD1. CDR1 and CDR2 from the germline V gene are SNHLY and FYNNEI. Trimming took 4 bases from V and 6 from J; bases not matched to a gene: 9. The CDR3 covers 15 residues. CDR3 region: CASSAMGQGFSEQYV. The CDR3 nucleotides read TGTGCCAGCAGTGCGATGGGACAGGGGTTCTCCGAGCAGTACGTC.

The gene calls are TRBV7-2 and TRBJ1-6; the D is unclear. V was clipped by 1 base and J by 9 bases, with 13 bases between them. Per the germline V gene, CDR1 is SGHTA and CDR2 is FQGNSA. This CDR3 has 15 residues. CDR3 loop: CASSLGRGTSSPLHF. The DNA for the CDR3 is TGTGCCAGCAGCTTAGGGCGCGGTACTAGTTCACCCCTCCACTTT. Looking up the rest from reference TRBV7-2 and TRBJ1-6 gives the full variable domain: GAGVSQSPSNKVTEKGKDVELRCDPISGHTALYWYRQSLGQGLEFLIYFQGNSAPDKSGLPSDRFSAERTGGSVSTLTIQRTQQEDSAVYLCASSLGRGTSSPLHFGNGTRLTVT.

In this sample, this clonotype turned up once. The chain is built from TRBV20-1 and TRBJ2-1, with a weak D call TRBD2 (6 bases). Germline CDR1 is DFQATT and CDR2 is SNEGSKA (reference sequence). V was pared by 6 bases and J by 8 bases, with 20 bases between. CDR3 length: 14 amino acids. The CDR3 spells CSAPGDLTIHEQFF. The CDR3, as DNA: TGCAGTGCCCCGGGAGACCTCACCATCCATGAGCAGTTCTTC.

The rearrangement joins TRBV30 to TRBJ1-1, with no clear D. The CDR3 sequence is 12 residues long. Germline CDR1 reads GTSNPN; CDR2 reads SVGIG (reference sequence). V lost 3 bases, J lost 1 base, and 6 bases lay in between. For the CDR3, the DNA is TGTGCCTGGAGCAAGGGGAACACTGAAGCTTTCTTT. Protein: CAWSKGNTEAFF.

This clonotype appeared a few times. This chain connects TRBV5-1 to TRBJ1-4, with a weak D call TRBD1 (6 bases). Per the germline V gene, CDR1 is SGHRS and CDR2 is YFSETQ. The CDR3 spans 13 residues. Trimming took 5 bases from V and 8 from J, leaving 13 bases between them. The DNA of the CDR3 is TGCGCCAGCAGTTCCAGAGACAGGGAAAAACTGTTTTTT. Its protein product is CASSSRDREKLFF.

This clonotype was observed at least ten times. The CDR3 sequence is CASSLGPLLAGNTGELFF. CDR3 nucleotides: TGTGCCAGCAGCTTAGGTCCCTTACTAGCGGGGAACACCGGGGAGCTGTTTTTT. This sequence joins TRBV7-2 and TRBJ2-2; 9 positions match TRBD2. V dropped 1 base and J dropped 1; count of bases not matched to a gene: 7. This CDR3 comprises 18 residues. Germline CDR1 reads SGHTA; CDR2 reads FQGNSA.

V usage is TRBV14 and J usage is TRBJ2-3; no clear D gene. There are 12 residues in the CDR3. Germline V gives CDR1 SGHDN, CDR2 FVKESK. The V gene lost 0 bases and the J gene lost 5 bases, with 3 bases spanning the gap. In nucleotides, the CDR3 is TGTGCCAGCAGCCAAGAAAGAGATACGCAGTATTTT. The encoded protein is CASSQERDTQYF.

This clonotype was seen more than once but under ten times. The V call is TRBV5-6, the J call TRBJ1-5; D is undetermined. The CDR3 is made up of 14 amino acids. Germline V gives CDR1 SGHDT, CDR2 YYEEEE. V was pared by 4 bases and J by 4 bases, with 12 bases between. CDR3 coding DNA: TGTGCCAGCAGCACTGGGAGAGGGAATCAGCCCCAGCATTTT. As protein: CASSTGRGNQPQHF. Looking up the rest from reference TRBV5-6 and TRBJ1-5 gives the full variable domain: DAGVTQSPTHLIKTRGQQVTLRCSPKSGHDTVSWYQQALGQGPQFIFQYYEEEERQRGNFPDRFSGHQFPNYSSELNVNALLLGDSALYLCASSTGRGNQPQHFGDGTRLSIL.

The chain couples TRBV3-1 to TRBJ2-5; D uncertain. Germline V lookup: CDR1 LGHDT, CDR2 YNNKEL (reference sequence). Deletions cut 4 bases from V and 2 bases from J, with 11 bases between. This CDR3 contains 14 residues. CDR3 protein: CASSPTRIQETQYF. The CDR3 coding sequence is TGTGCCAGCAGCCCTACCAGGATTCAAGAGACCCAGTACTTC.

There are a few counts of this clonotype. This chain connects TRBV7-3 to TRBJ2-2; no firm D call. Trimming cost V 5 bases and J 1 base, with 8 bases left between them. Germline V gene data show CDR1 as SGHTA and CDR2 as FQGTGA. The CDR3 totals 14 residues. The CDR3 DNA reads TGTGCCAGCAGCCACGCACAGAACACCGGGGAGCTGTTTTTT. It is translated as CASSHAQNTGELFF.

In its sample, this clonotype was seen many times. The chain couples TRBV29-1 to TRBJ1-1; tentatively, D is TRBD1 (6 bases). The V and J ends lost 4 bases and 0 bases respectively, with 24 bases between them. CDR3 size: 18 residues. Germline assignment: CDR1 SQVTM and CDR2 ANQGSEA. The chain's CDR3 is CSVGGGHLGTRVNTEAFF. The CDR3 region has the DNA TGCAGCGTTGGTGGGGGACATTTGGGCACCAGGGTGAACACTGAAGCTTTCTTT.

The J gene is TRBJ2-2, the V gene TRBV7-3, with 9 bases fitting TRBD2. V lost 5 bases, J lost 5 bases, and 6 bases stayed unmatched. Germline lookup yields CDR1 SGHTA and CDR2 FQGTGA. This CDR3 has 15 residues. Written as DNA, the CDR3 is TGTGCCAGCAGCCGCGGGGGGGCCCGGACCGGGGAGCTGTTTTTT. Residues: CASSRGGARTGELFF.

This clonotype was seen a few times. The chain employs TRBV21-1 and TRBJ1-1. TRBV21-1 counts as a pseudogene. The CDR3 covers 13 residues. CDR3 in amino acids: CASSPRRGSEAFF. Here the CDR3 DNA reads TGTGCCAGCAGCCCTAGGAGAGGGTCTGAAGCTTTCTTT.

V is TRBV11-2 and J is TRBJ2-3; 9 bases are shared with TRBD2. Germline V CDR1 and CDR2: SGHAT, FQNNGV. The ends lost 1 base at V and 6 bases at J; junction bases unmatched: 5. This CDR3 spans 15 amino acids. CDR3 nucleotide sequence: TGTGCCAGCAGCTTAGTTCTTAGCGGGGGCGATACGCAGTATTTT. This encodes CASSLVLSGGDTQYF.

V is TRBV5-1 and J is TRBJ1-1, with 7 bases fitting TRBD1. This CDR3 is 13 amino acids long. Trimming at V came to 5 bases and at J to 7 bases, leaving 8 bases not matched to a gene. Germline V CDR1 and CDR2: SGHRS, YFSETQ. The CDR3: CASSYGRGDEAFF. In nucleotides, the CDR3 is TGCGCCAGCAGTTATGGCAGGGGGGATGAAGCTTTCTTT. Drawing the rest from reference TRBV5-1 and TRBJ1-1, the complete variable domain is KAGVTQTPRYLIKTRGQQVTLSCSPISGHRSVSWYQQTPGQGLQFLFEYFSETQRNKGNFPGRFSGRQFSNSRSEMNVSTLELGDSALYLCASSYGRGDEAFFGQGTRLTVV.

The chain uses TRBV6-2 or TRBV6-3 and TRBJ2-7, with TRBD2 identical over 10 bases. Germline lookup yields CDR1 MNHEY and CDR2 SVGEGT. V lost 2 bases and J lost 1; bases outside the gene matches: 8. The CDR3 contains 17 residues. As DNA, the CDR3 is TGTGCCAGCAGTTACGCCGCCGGGACTAGCGTGTCCTACGAGCAGTACGTC. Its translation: CASSYAAGTSVSYEQYV.

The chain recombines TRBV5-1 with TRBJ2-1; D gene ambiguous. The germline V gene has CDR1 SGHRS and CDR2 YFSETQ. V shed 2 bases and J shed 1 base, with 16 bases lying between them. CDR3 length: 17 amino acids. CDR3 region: CASSLTSTPRSYNEQFF. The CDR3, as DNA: TGCGCCAGCAGCTTAACTTCGACACCAAGGTCCTACAATGAGCAGTTCTTC.